These T cell receptor beta chains were read from a single sample in a study of T cells in Graves' hyperthyroidism and ophthalmopathy. TCRdb analysed the multiplex PCR reads with MiXCR anew, one entry per CDR3 protein. The top ten clones hold under 55% of a sample with roughly 500,000 distinct CDR3 sequences, around a fifth of them seen once. The sequencing sample was made of blood. Source of these receptors: a woman aged 70-85 years with Graves' ophthalmopathy. Both conserved end residues are part of each CDR3. A D gene is named only where the DNA matches it firmly. Clone size appears in some rows only: once, few, many, or a class for an expanded clone.

d_call	clone_size	v_call	j_call	cdr3_nt	cdr3_aa
TRBD2	many	TRBV12-3/TRBV12-4	TRBJ2-5	TGTGCCAGCAGTTTAGCCAGGGGACTAGATCAAGAGACCCAGTACTTC	CASSLARGLDQETQYF
.	.	TRBV10-3	TRBJ2-2	TGTGCCATCGAGGGAGCGAACACCGGGGAGCTGTTTTTT	CAIEGANTGELFF
TRBD2	few	TRBV27	TRBJ2-1	TGTGCCAGCAGTCCTTCCCTGGGACTAGCGGGAGGCATACACAATGAGCAGTTCTTC	CASSPSLGLAGGIHNEQFF
.	many	TRBV6-6	TRBJ1-2	TGTGCCAGCAGTTACTCACTAACCCGGGGCACATCCTATGGCTACACCTTC	CASSYSLTRGTSYGYTF
.	few	TRBV5-1	TRBJ2-1	TGTGCCAGCAGCCTAATTAATGAGCAGTTCTTC	CASSLINEQFF
.	few	TRBV7-9	TRBJ1-4	TGTGCCAGCAGACAATCTTCAGATGAAAAACTGTTTTTT	CASRQSSDEKLFF
.	.	TRBV9	TRBJ2-7	TGTGCCAGCAGCGAGGGGACACTTACTACCTACGAGCAGTACTTC	CASSEGTLTTYEQYF
.	.	TRBV15	TRBJ1-1	TGTGCCACCAGCAGAGATCTAGAGGGAACTGAAGCTTTCTTT	CATSRDLEGTEAFF
.	.	TRBV19	TRBJ2-5	TGTGCCAGTAGGGCCGGGACCCGTCAAGAGACCCAGTACTTC	CASRAGTRQETQYF
TRBD1	few	TRBV30	TRBJ1-6	TGTGCCTGGAGCAGGGGGCTAATTTCACCCCTCCACTTT	CAWSRGLISPLHF
.	.	TRBV29-1	TRBJ2-5	TGCAGCGTGGACGGGGGGCTCGAGACCCAGTACTTC	CSVDGGLETQYF
.	.	TRBV9	TRBJ2-7	TGTGCCAGCAGCGTTTTTGGAGTGCTGGAGTACGAGCAGTACTTC	CASSVFGVLEYEQYF
.	.	TRBV28	TRBJ1-1	TGTGCCAGCAGTTCACCGGAGAACACTGAAGCTTTCTTT	CASSSPENTEAFF
TRBD2	few	TRBV6-1	TRBJ2-3	TGTGCCAGCAGGGAAGGGAGGGCCACAGATACGCAGTATTTT	CASREGRATDTQYF
TRBD2	.	TRBV3-1	TRBJ2-1	TGTGCCAGCAGCCAATGGGGCGGGAGGGCCAGGAATGAGCAGTTCTTC	CASSQWGGRARNEQFF
.	many	TRBV2	TRBJ1-4	TGTGCCAGCAGTCGGGACGGAGCTAATGAAAAACTGTTTTTT	CASSRDGANEKLFF
TRBD2	.	TRBV5-6	TRBJ2-7	TGTGCCAGCAGCTCGACTAGCTGGGCCTACGAGCAGTACTTC	CASSSTSWAYEQYF
.	few	TRBV30	TRBJ2-1	TGTGTCTGGGCCAAGTACAATGAGCAGTTCTTC	CVWAKYNEQFF
TRBD1	.	TRBV28	TRBJ1-2	TGTGCCAGCAAGAAACAGGGGAGCTATGGCTACACCTTC	CASKKQGSYGYTF
.	many	TRBV28	TRBJ1-5	TGTGCCAGCAGTCGACATCAGCCCCAGCATTTT	CASSRHQPQHF
.	many	TRBV6-2/TRBV6-3	TRBJ1-1	TGTGCCAGCAGTTACTTAGTGGGGACTGAAGCTTTCTTT	CASSYLVGTEAFF
.	.	TRBV6-2/TRBV6-3	TRBJ2-7	TGTGCCAGCAGCCGCTGGAGTGAAGAGCAGTACTTC	CASSRWSEEQYF
.	many	TRBV27	TRBJ2-7	TGTGCCAGCAGTTTCGGAGGACCTATCTACGAGCAGTACTTC	CASSFGGPIYEQYF
.	.	TRBV6-2/TRBV6-3	TRBJ2-1	TGTGCCAGCAGGGCCGAGGGCGACAATGAGCAGTTCTTC	CASRAEGDNEQFF
TRBD1	many	TRBV11-2	TRBJ2-1	TGTGCCAGCAGCCCAGGACAGGGAGGCTACAATGAGCAGTTCTTC	CASSPGQGGYNEQFF
TRBD1	few	TRBV20-1	TRBJ1-1	TGCAGTGCTCAACGAGCAGGGGGCCATCTCACTGAAGCTTTCTTT	CSAQRAGGHLTEAFF
.	few	TRBV28	TRBJ2-3	TGTGCCAGCAGTTTAGGAATAGCGGCCCCGACGGCAGATACGCAGTATTTT	CASSLGIAAPTADTQYF
TRBD2	few	TRBV12-3/TRBV12-4	TRBJ2-7	TGTGCCAGCAGTTTAATGGGGGAGGGCCCCTACGAGCAGTACTTC	CASSLMGEGPYEQYF
TRBD1	many	TRBV12-3/TRBV12-4	TRBJ2-7	TGTGCCAGCAGCACCACAGGGGCTGGGGAGCAGTACTTC	CASSTTGAGEQYF
TRBD2	many	TRBV7-2	TRBJ2-5	TGTGCCAGCAGCATACCTCTAGCGGGAGTCGAGACCCAGTACTTC	CASSIPLAGVETQYF
.	.	TRBV6-1	TRBJ2-2	TGTGCCAGCAAGGCCGGGGAGCTGTTTTTT	CASKAGELFF
TRBD2	few	TRBV19	TRBJ2-1	TGTGCCAGTAGTATAGCGGGAGGGCCTTCTGGTGAGCAGTTCTTC	CASSIAGGPSGEQFF
.	many	TRBV12-3/TRBV12-4	TRBJ2-5	TGTGCCAGCAGTACAGGGGGGGGCCAAGAGACCCAGTACTTC	CASSTGGGQETQYF
.	.	TRBV19	TRBJ2-7	TGTGCCAGTAAAGGACAATCAATCTACGAGCAGTACTTC	CASKGQSIYEQYF
.	many	TRBV11-3	TRBJ2-1	TGTGCCAGCAGTGGGGCCTACAATGAGCAGTTCTTC	CASSGAYNEQFF
TRBD2	few	TRBV3-1	TRBJ2-1	TGTGCCAGCAGCCAAGATCTGACTAGCGGGAGCTACAATGAGCAGTTCTTC	CASSQDLTSGSYNEQFF
TRBD2	.	TRBV6-2/TRBV6-3	TRBJ2-1	TGTGCCAGCAGCAATCTCGTAGGAGCGGGAGATTACAATGAGCAGTTCTTC	CASSNLVGAGDYNEQFF
TRBD2	few	TRBV7-8	TRBJ2-3	TGTGCCAGCAGCCCAGGACTAGCGGGAGCTTTTATCACAGATACGCAGTATTTT	CASSPGLAGAFITDTQYF
.	few	TRBV2	TRBJ1-5	TGTGCCAGCAGTGGGGGGGGGGACCGAAATCAGCCCCAGCATTTT	CASSGGGDRNQPQHF
TRBD2	.	TRBV12-3/TRBV12-4	TRBJ2-3	TGTGCCAGCAGTGCCGGGACTAGCGTATTAGGAGATACGCAGTATTTT	CASSAGTSVLGDTQYF